Sequencing of this TCR beta chain was carried out in a study of blood T cell repertoires in COVID-19. In the study overall: COVID-19 samples collected from the United States, Italy and Spain covered acute and convalescent phases. Sample material is recorded as cDNA or gDNA derived from T cells, B-cell-depleted T cells, or PBMCs.

V lost 2 bases to trimming and J lost 5 bases, with 9 bases between them. In germline, CDR1 is MNHEY, CDR2 SVGAGI. The CDR3 length is 13 residues. Original processing notes: From reference gene primer amplification, estimates of nucleated cell counts were derived. Method: immunoSEQ multiplex PCR; TCRdb's copy keeps in-frame clones and lacks some. D and trimming were read from the DNA, whereas the V and J calls and clone size are those reported in that table. The table records just under 150,000 clones, 80% to 90% of them present only once. The TCR originated in a human donor with acute or convalescent COVID-19. The donor label of this sample is uncertain. The specimen sequenced was peripheral blood. The chain combines TRBV6-5 with TRBJ1-1; TRBD1 might be the D (5 bases). CDR3 in amino acids: CASSYERGTEAFF. DNA for the CDR3: TGTGCCAGCAGTTACGAAAGGGGTACTGAAGCTTTCTTT.